The clone carrying this TCR beta chain came up once. Antigen unknown. The data stem from a study of type 1 regulatory T cells. In the study overall: This in vitro CD4 product, T-allo10, is enriched for Tr1 cells and alloantigen-specific.

MiXCR was run by TCRdb on the reads, yielding one entry per CDR3 protein. The sample carries just under 65,000 distinct CDR3 sequences, roughly 50% recorded once. V shed 1 base, J shed 5 bases, and the junction held 4 bases outside the gene matches. The CDR3 runs 15 residues. This sequence was found in a human donor in good health. Sequencing was performed on cultured non-Tr1 T cells, either the whole culture or a sorted T cell fraction (not recorded which). The chain is built from TRBV12-3 or TRBV12-4 and TRBJ2-5; 10 nucleotides line up with TRBD2. The CDR3 DNA follows: TGTGCCAGCAGTTTAGGTGCTAGCGGGGGCGAGACCCAGTACTTC. Its protein product is CASSLGASGGETQYF.